These T cell receptor beta chains were read from a single sample in a study of cytomegalovirus exposure and HLA in healthy donors. Some clones are missing from TCRdb's copy, which holds only in-frame ones; the method was immunoSEQ multiplex PCR. The sample lists some 200,000 clones; over 75% were seen once. The sequenced material came from PBMCs. These receptors were taken from a man aged 50 to 60 in good health and CMV-seronegative. CDR3s include the opening cysteine and the closing phenylalanine or tryptophan. D genes are given only for firm matches. The size entry is marked missing in some rows and otherwise reads once, few, many or a size class.

d_gene,abundance,v_gene,j_gene,CDR3aa,CDR3nt
NA,NA,TRBV9,TRBJ1-6,CASSVGLGVSSYNSPLHF,TGTGCCAGCAGCGTAGGGCTGGGCGTTAGCTCCTATAATTCACCCCTCCACTTT
NA,NA,TRBV4-1,TRBJ1-1,CASSGWRREHTEAFF,TGCGCCAGCAGCGGATGGAGGCGGGAGCACACTGAAGCTTTCTTT
NA,NA,TRBV7-9,TRBJ1-4,CASSREGVVGEKLFF,TGTGCCAGCAGCCGTGAAGGGGTTGTTGGGGAAAAACTGTTTTTT
NA,NA,TRBV5-1,TRBJ2-2,CASSASGPTGELFF,TGCGCCAGCAGCGCGTCAGGGCCGACCGGGGAGCTGTTTTTT
NA,NA,TRBV18,TRBJ1-4,CASSRQDEKLFF,TGTGCCAGCTCACGACAGGATGAAAAACTGTTTTTT
TRBD1,NA,TRBV7-9,TRBJ1-2,CSSSGTDRGQNRNGYTF,TGTTCCAGCAGCGGGACGGACAGGGGACAGAATAGGAATGGCTACACCTTC
TRBD2,NA,TRBV7-2,TRBJ2-3,CASSLVPLAGGDTQYF,TGTGCCAGCAGCTTAGTCCCTCTAGCGGGAGGAGATACGCAGTATTTT
TRBD2,once,TRBV27,TRBJ2-1,CASTGLAGDGGDEQFF,TGTGCCAGCACCGGACTAGCGGGGGACGGGGGCGATGAGCAGTTCTTC
TRBD1,NA,TRBV9,TRBJ2-2,CASSVVRTGPNTGELFF,TGTGCCAGCAGCGTAGTAAGGACAGGGCCGAACACCGGGGAGCTGTTTTTT
NA,NA,TRBV11-2,TRBJ1-3,CASRPVTGRYGNTIYF,TGTGCCAGCAGACCCGTGACAGGCCGGTATGGGAACACCATATATTTT
NA,NA,TRBV5-1,TRBJ1-1,CASSLHSGTTEAFF,TGCGCCAGCAGCTTGCATTCGGGAACCACTGAAGCTTTCTTT
TRBD1,NA,TRBV7-2,TRBJ1-1,CASSLSGGRAEAFF,TGTGCCAGCAGCTTATCAGGGGGTAGGGCTGAAGCTTTCTTT
TRBD1,NA,TRBV7-8,TRBJ1-5,CASSSSTGRLDQPQHF,TGTGCCAGCAGCTCATCGACAGGGAGGTTGGATCAGCCCCAGCATTTT
TRBD2,once,TRBV6-5,TRBJ2-5,CASAPGLAGGETQYF,TGTGCCAGCGCTCCAGGACTAGCGGGCGGAGAGACCCAGTACTTC
TRBD1,NA,TRBV19,TRBJ1-1,CASSVGQSGVTEAFF,TGTGCCAGTAGTGTGGGACAGTCAGGGGTCACTGAAGCTTTCTTT
NA,NA,TRBV6-5,TRBJ1-6,CASRTENSYNSPLHF,TGTGCCAGCAGAACAGAAAACTCCTATAATTCACCCCTCCACTTT
TRBD1,once,TRBV6-6,TRBJ1-5,CASSGGQGNQPQHF,TGTGCCAGCAGTGGGGGACAGGGCAATCAGCCCCAGCATTTT